This T cell receptor beta chain derives from a study of blood T cell repertoires in COVID-19. The wider study: PBMCs, B-cell-depleted T cells, or T cells provided the cDNA or gDNA that made up the material.

There are a few counts of this clone. J lost 8 bases, V lost 3 bases, and 9 bases had no gene match. CDR3 length: 14 residues. Germline V gives CDR1 KGHSH, CDR2 LQKENI. How the authors handled the data: Amplifying reference gene primers gave estimates of nucleated cell counts. The data were produced by immunoSEQ multiplex PCR, yet TCRdb's version contains in-frame clones alone and is incomplete. The V and J calls and the clone size are those of that table, but D and trimming were determined from the DNA. This sample yields 74,000 or so clones, of which roughly nine tenths are seen a single time; 8% to 10% belongs to the top ten.

The chain carries TRBV18 and TRBJ2-5; 7 bases line up with TRBD2. This TCR was recovered from a man aged 45-60 years with active COVID-19. The specimen sequenced was peripheral blood. CDR3 region: CASSPVAGDPTQYF. In DNA, the CDR3 is TGTGCCAGCTCACCTGTGGCGGGGGACCCAACCCAGTACTTC.